The clone carrying this TCR beta chain occurred a few times. One end of the junction fails to match germline, which may point to a read error. This specimen belongs to a study of metastatic and nonmetastatic thyroid tumors. As originally analysed: Between-group CDR3 differences, defined by clinicopathological status, yielded a distant-metastasis classifier for papillary thyroid cancer. MiXCR reprocessed the PCR reads for TCRdb. None of the V and J calls come from the authors' own analysis; TCRdb made them. The repertoire includes 15,000 or so clones, about 26% of them detected once, and 15% sits in the top ten. This CDR3 has 11 amino acids. The germline gives CDR1 MDHEN, CDR2 SYDVKM. Prior to thyroid surgery, none of the patients had received any treatment.

This chain joins TRBV28 and TRBJ1-2; no clear D gene. The sequence was obtained from a female donor with papillary thyroid cancer or a benign thyroid nodule (not recorded which). Some clones in this sample may be carry-over from other donors' samples. Sequenced input: adjacent normal tissue. DNA of the CDR3: TGCGCCAGCAGTTTATACTCTGGCTACACCTTC. It yields the protein CASSLYSGYTF.